These 22 T cell receptor beta chains were all obtained from the same sample, sequenced in a study of regulatory T cells in long-lasting Graves disease. For TCR beta, libraries came from iRepertoire HTBI primers and Arm-PCR of CDR3 regions. TCRdb re-called the multiplex PCR reads through MiXCR, storing one row per CDR3 protein. Of approximately 560,000 distinct CDR3 sequences in the sample, around 15% were seen once. The time point is: newly diagnosed GD, antithyroid drugs for less than 3 months. Extracted RNA from PBMCs served as the source of the TCR library. This sample was shared with a second study, whose subject was T cells in Graves' hyperthyroidism and ophthalmopathy.

The material was peripheral blood mononuclear cells (PBMCs), obtained at new diagnosis, from a patient treated with antithyroid drugs. The origin of the receptors is a man aged 18-30 years with Graves disease.

This clonotype was counted between two and nine times. This may be a read error, as it is one base from a much larger clone. The chain has TRBV6-2 or TRBV6-3 and TRBJ1-5, with 8 positions matching TRBD1. V lost 5 bases and J lost 5; bases outside the gene matches: 2. Per germline, CDR1 MNHEY and CDR2 SVGEGT. The CDR3 spans 13 residues. CDR3 amino acids: CASSRQGYQPQHF. The CDR3 DNA is TGTGCCAGCAGTAGACAGGGGTATCAGCCCCAGCATTTT.

Comment on this clonotype: An end of the junction does not agree with germline; a read error may underlie this. V gene TRBV3-1 combines with J gene TRBJ2-7; 9 bases map to TRBD2. The CDR3 length is 15 residues. Germline V gene data show CDR1 as LGHDT and CDR2 as YNNKEL (reference sequence). The CDR3, as DNA: TGTGCCGGCAGCCAAACCGGGACTAGCTCCCACGAGCAGTACTTC. Residues: CAGSQTGTSSHEQYF.

The chain links TRBV20-1 to TRBJ2-1, with 8 nucleotides matching TRBD2. The ends lost 2 bases at V and 3 bases at J; junction bases unmatched: 3. Germline CDR1 reads DFQATT; CDR2 reads SNEGSKA (reference sequence). CDR3 size: 14 residues. This CDR3 reads CSARTTSVYNEQFF. CDR3 coding DNA: TGCAGTGCTAGAACGACTAGCGTCTACAATGAGCAGTTCTTC.

This clonotype was seen a few times. The J gene is TRBJ2-2, the V gene TRBV3-1; D uncertain. CDR3 size: 12 residues. The germline gives CDR1 LGHDT, CDR2 YNNKEL (reference sequence). V dropped 2 bases and J dropped 8 bases, with 6 bases sitting between them. The CDR3 spells CASSQYPGELFF. The CDR3, as DNA: TGTGCCAGCAGCCAATATCCTGGGGAGCTGTTTTTT.

A few counts support this clonotype. The chain combines TRBV18 with TRBJ2-3, with 9 bases identical to TRBD2. The CDR3 runs 19 residues. The V gene end was trimmed by 2 bases and the J gene end by 6 bases; junction bases not matched to a gene: 18. CDR1 is KGHSH and CDR2 is LQKENI in the germline V gene. The CDR3 coding sequence is TGTGCCAGCTCACCAAACTCCCAAATAGCGGGAGTTTTTGCCGATACGCAGTATTTT. Protein product: CASSPNSQIAGVFADTQYF.

In its sample, this clonotype was seen a few times. V is TRBV6-1 and J is TRBJ1-3; D is ambiguous. The germline V and J ends were trimmed by 6 bases and 0 bases, with 12 bases remaining between them. The germline gives CDR1 MNHNS, CDR2 SASEGT. The CDR3 runs 15 residues. In nucleotides, the CDR3 is TGTGCCAGCAGCGTAGGTGGCCTCTCTGGAAACACCATATATTTT. This gives the protein CASSVGGLSGNTIYF.

This chain connects TRBV11-1 to TRBJ2-1, with TRBD2 matching 7 bases. V lost 2 bases, J lost 6 bases, and 10 bases stayed unmatched. CDR1 is SGHAT and CDR2 is FQDESV in the germline V gene (reference sequence). The CDR3 extends over 16 amino acids. In DNA form, the CDR3 reads TGTGCCAGCAGCTTACTGGGGGAGGGTGTAGGCAATGAGCAGTTCTTC. Translating it yields CASSLLGEGVGNEQFF.

Concerning this clonotype: As the CDR3 is not closed by the conserved phenylalanine or tryptophan, this likely results from a read error. V and J are TRBV7-9 and TRBJ1-1, with no clear D. This CDR3 spans 15 amino acids. Germline loops: CDR1 SEHNR, CDR2 FQNEAQ (reference sequence). Trimming pared 1 base from V and 0 bases from J, leaving 9 bases between. In DNA form, the CDR3 reads TGTGCCAGCAGCTTAGGCGGTTACATGAACACTGAAGCTTTCCTT. Its protein product is CASSLGGYMNTEAFL.

As regards this clonotype: This may be a read error: a much more frequent sequence differs by one nucleotide. The rearrangement joins TRBV3-1 to TRBJ1-2; no definite D call. Germline-derived CDR1 and CDR2 are LGHDT and YNNKEL (reference sequence). The CDR3 contains 13 residues. The CDR3 sequence is CASSSPGLIGYAF. DNA for the CDR3: TGTGCCAGCAGCTCACCGGGCCTCATTGGCTACGCCTTC.

This clonotype was counted at least ten times. V usage is TRBV20-1 and J usage is TRBJ1-2; 7 nucleotides match TRBD1. The V gene end was trimmed by 6 bases and the J gene end by 1 base; junction bases not matched to a gene: 2. Germline V gives CDR1 DFQATT, CDR2 SNEGSKA (reference sequence). The CDR3 spans 12 residues. The DNA of the CDR3 is TGCAGTGCCTGGGACAGTAACTATGGCTACACCTTC. Translation: CSAWDSNYGYTF.

The table lists this clonotype with many counts. This sequence joins TRBV29-1 and TRBJ2-5; D possibly corresponds to TRBD1 (6 bases). V shed 6 bases and J shed 3 bases, with 11 bases lying between them. The CDR3 contains 12 residues. The germline V gene encodes CDR1 SQVTM and CDR2 ANQGSEA. In DNA form, the CDR3 reads TGCAGCGTGGGGGCTTCAGAAGAGACCCAGTACTTC. Translating gives CSVGASEETQYF.

This clonotype was recorded many times. The chain carries TRBV29-1 and TRBJ2-1; D is perhaps TRBD1 (6 bases). The germline V gene has CDR1 SQVTM and CDR2 ANQGSEA. The V end was cut by 0 bases, the J end by 3 bases, with 15 bases between. The CDR3 is 16 amino acids. CDR3 in DNA: TGCAGCGTTGAAGAGGGTGGTGGGGGCAGCTACAATGAGCAGTTCTTC. Encoded protein: CSVEEGGGGSYNEQFF.

This clonotype showed up many times. The V call is TRBV20-1, the J call TRBJ2-7; unclear D gene. This CDR3 is built from 12 residues. Germline CDR1 is DFQATT and CDR2 is SNEGSKA (reference sequence). V dropped 3 bases and J dropped 1 base, with 7 bases sitting between them. This CDR3 is CSASAPSYEQYF. CDR3 nucleotide sequence: TGCAGTGCTAGCGCACCGTCCTACGAGCAGTACTTC.

This sequence joins TRBV29-1 and TRBJ2-7; TRBD1 agrees at 7 bases. The J segment lost 4 bases and the V segment lost 6 bases, leaving 12 bases of the junction unmatched. This CDR3 region has 14 residues. Per germline, CDR1 SQVTM and CDR2 ANQGSEA. CDR3: CSVRLGDRGYEQYF. The CDR3 DNA is TGCAGCGTCAGATTAGGGGACAGAGGATACGAGCAGTACTTC.

This clonotype was found a few times. V usage is TRBV7-9 and J usage is TRBJ2-7; D is possibly TRBD2 (5 bases). There are 14 residues in the CDR3. Per germline, CDR1 SEHNR and CDR2 FQNEAQ (reference sequence). The V gene lost 0 bases and the J gene lost 1 base, with 7 bases spanning the gap. CDR3 in amino acids: CASSLARESYEQYF. Here the CDR3 DNA reads TGTGCCAGCAGCTTAGCCCGGGAATCCTACGAGCAGTACTTC.

This clonotype was seen repeatedly, ten times or more. The chain recombines TRBV5-1 with TRBJ2-7, with D possibly being TRBD2 (6 bases). V dropped 0 bases and J dropped 2 bases, with 21 bases sitting between them. The CDR3 length is 18 residues. Germline V gives CDR1 SGHRS, CDR2 YFSETQ. CDR3 DNA sequence: TGCGCCAGCAGCTTGGAACTTAACTCCCCTAGCGCGGCCTACGAGCAGTACTTC. Protein: CASSLELNSPSAAYEQYF.

This clonotype has at least ten counts. The chain links TRBV3-1 to TRBJ2-7; D is undetermined. The germline V and J ends were trimmed by 0 bases and 6 bases, with 9 bases remaining between them. The germline CDR1 and CDR2 sequences are LGHDT and YNNKEL (reference sequence). This CDR3 is 13 amino acids long. The DNA for the CDR3 is TGTGCCAGCAGCCAAGATTGGCTGGCCGAGCAGTACTTC. Translating it yields CASSQDWLAEQYF.

This clonotype occurred many times. The V call is TRBV2, the J call TRBJ1-5; no reliable D call. CDR1 SNHLY and CDR2 FYNNEI come from the germline V gene. The V gene lost 2 bases and the J gene lost 6 bases, with 11 bases spanning the gap. This CDR3 comprises 14 residues. The CDR3, as DNA: TGTGCCAGCAGTGAATTGAGTGGCGGTCAGCCCCAGCATTTT. This translates into CASSELSGGQPQHF.

Many counts were recorded for this clonotype. The chain joins TRBV9 to TRBJ2-1; D is unresolved. CDR1 SGDLS and CDR2 YYNGEE come from the germline V gene. This CDR3 is 14 amino acids long. The V end lost 0 bases, the J end lost 7 bases, and 11 bases lay between the germline ends. The CDR3 spells CASSVAVRSNEQFF. CDR3 in DNA: TGTGCCAGCAGCGTAGCGGTTCGGTCGAATGAGCAGTTCTTC.

The chain couples TRBV9 to TRBJ2-7, with D possibly matching TRBD1 (8 bases). In germline, CDR1 is SGDLS, CDR2 YYNGEE. V dropped 4 bases and J dropped 2 bases, with 16 bases sitting between them. This CDR3 has 15 amino acids. CDR3 DNA sequence: TGTGCCAGCAGCAACGGACAGGGAGGGACCTACGAGCAGTACTTC. Protein: CASSNGQGGTYEQYF.

This clonotype was recorded at least ten times. The gene calls are TRBV20-1 and TRBJ2-7, with a possible D match to TRBD2 (6 bases). The V gene's germline CDR1 is DFQATT and CDR2 SNEGSKA (reference sequence). The CDR3 is 13 amino acids. The CDR3: CGSGHGLSYEQYF. CDR3 bases: TGCGGAAGCGGGCACGGACTCTCCTACGAGCAGTACTTC.

This clonotype came up a few times. The gene calls are TRBV5-4 and TRBJ1-2; D uncertain. This CDR3 spans 12 amino acids. The V gene's germline CDR1 is SGHNT and CDR2 YYREEE (reference sequence). Trimming removed 5 bases at V and 8 bases at J, with 13 bases between. This CDR3 reads CASRRDLEGYTF. CDR3 DNA: TGTGCCAGCAGACGGGATCTCGAAGGCTACACCTTC.